The clone carrying this T cell receptor (beta chain) occurred many times. Its antigen remains unknown. With the library built for alpha chains, this beta chain is off target and its frequency is not meaningful. The presence of a unique molecular identifier marked each TCR cDNA molecule. TCRdb recomputed calls from the 5' RACE reads with MiXCR, one row per CDR3 protein. The sample contains about 6,900 distinct CDR3 sequences, 10% to 15% of which appear only once. Time point here: sample taken at primary tumor resection. Samples came from roughly 72 TRACERx patients with untreated early-stage lung cancer. Without sorting, whole RNA was sequenced from tumor, nontumor lung or frozen PBMC. The sample comes from a study of spatial heterogeneity in lung cancer. Findings of the study overall: Roughly 6.4% of tumor T cells for alpha chains and around 12% for beta chains were estimated to be covered. Counts of expanded intratumoral alpha and beta TCRs tracked tumor mutation counts.

The CDR3 extends over 13 amino acids. Losses at the gene ends were 6 bases for V and 2 bases for J; bases not matched to a gene: 6. Germline V gene data show CDR1 as DFQATT and CDR2 as SNEGSKA (reference sequence). The receptor comes from a male donor with early-stage non-small cell lung cancer. The chain has TRBV20-1 and TRBJ1-1; 7 nucleotides align to TRBD1. The sequencing here drew on lung tumor tissue, taken at surgery. The DNA of the CDR3 is TGCAGTGCCAGCAGGGGGTTCAACACTGAAGCTTTCTTT. It translates to CSASRGFNTEAFF.